What follows are 28 T cell receptor beta chains derived from one specimen sequenced in a study of T-cell memory formation after mild COVID-19. Each CDR3 protein is one row after TCRdb ran MiXCR on the 5' RACE reads. The table has approximately 89,000 distinct CDR3 sequences, about 23% seen once; the top ten hold about 40%. The sequenced material came from PBMCs or a T cell subset sorted from them (not recorded which). These receptors all come from a man aged 18 to 29 who had mild COVID-19 (a few samples of this study predate the infection). Cell type and time point are not known.

This chain links TRBV14 with TRBJ2-7; 10 bases fit TRBD1. With V trimmed by 4 bases and J by 3 bases, 6 bases remained unmatched. There are 15 residues in the CDR3. Germline lookup yields CDR1 SGHDN and CDR2 FVKESK. This chain's CDR3 is CASSPQGQGFYEQYF. In nucleotides, the CDR3 is TGTGCCAGCAGCCCCCAGGGACAGGGGTTCTACGAGCAGTACTTC.

This chain connects TRBV7-3 to TRBJ2-1; 10 bases are shared with TRBD2. V shed 3 bases, J shed 5 bases, and the junction held 1 base outside the gene matches. Germline V CDR1 and CDR2: SGHTA, FQGTGA. This CDR3 is 14 amino acids long. As DNA, the CDR3 is TGTGCCAGCAGCTTGACTAGCGGGCACAATGAGCAGTTCTTC. Translated, it gives CASSLTSGHNEQFF. Looking up the rest from reference TRBV7-3 and TRBJ2-1 gives the full variable domain: GAGVSQTPSNKVTEKGKYVELRCDPISGHTALYWYRQSLGQGPEFLIYFQGTGAADDSGLPNDRFFAVRPEGSVSTLKIQRTERGDSAVYLCASSLTSGHNEQFFGPGTRLTVL.

This clonotype was observed a handful of times. This chain joins TRBV7-9 and TRBJ2-3, with 9 bases lining up with TRBD1. The CDR3 contains 17 residues. The germline V gene has CDR1 SEHNR and CDR2 FQNEAQ (reference sequence). V lost 4 bases, J lost 1 base, and 9 bases stayed unmatched. The CDR3 DNA follows: TGTGCCAGCAGCTCTCCGGACAGGGGCGTAGGCACAGATACGCAGTATTTT. Amino acid sequence: CASSSPDRGVGTDTQYF.

This clonotype was observed at least ten times. The CDR3 sequence: CASSSPAGSPEAFF. CDR3 sequence (DNA): TGTGCCAGCAGCTCCCCGGCAGGGTCGCCTGAAGCTTTCTTT. The chain joins TRBV11-2 to TRBJ1-1; maybe TRBD1 (5 bases). Germline lookup yields CDR1 SGHAT and CDR2 FQNNGV. The CDR3 loop spans 14 amino acids. Deletions cut 4 bases from V and 6 bases from J, with 15 bases between.

Only a few counts were recorded for this clonotype. J is TRBJ2-7 and V is TRBV7-2; D perhaps matches TRBD2 (5 bases). The CDR3 length is 13 residues. V gave up 5 bases and J gave up 3 bases, with 11 bases separating them. Germline V CDR1 and CDR2: SGHTA, FQGNSA. This CDR3 is CASSTSSDYEQYF. The CDR3 region has the DNA TGTGCCAGCAGCACGAGTAGCGACTACGAGCAGTACTTC.

This clonotype was observed a handful of times. The CDR3 is CASSPVRGAGETQYF. CDR3 coding DNA: TGTGCCAGCAGCCCAGTCAGGGGGGCTGGAGAGACCCAGTACTTC. The genes are TRBV7-8 and TRBJ2-5; TRBD1 might be the D (7 bases). This CDR3 contains 15 residues. Germline CDR1 is SGHVS and CDR2 is FQNEAQ. The V and J ends lost 5 bases and 4 bases respectively, with 17 bases between them.

The chain combines TRBV7-9 with TRBJ2-4, with 7 nucleotides matching TRBD1. The germline V gene has CDR1 SEHNR and CDR2 FQNEAQ (reference sequence). V lost 1 base and J lost 9; bases outside the gene matches: 9. The CDR3 contains 15 residues. The CDR3 spells CASSLGTGSPGIQYF. The CDR3 nucleotides read TGTGCCAGCAGCTTAGGGACAGGCTCCCCAGGCATTCAGTACTTC. Using reference TRBV7-9 and TRBJ2-4 for the parts outside the CDR3, the full variable domain is DTGVSQNPRHKITKRGQNVTFRCDPISEHNRLYWYRQTLGQGPEFLTYFQNEAQLEKSRLLSDRFSAERPKGSFSTLEIQRTEQGDSAMYLCASSLGTGSPGIQYFGAGTRLSVL.

This chain uses TRBV5-6 with TRBJ1-5; D is unclear. The CDR3 has 14 amino acids. Germline CDR1 and CDR2: SGHDT and YYEEEE. The germline V and J ends were trimmed by 5 bases and 8 bases, with 17 bases remaining between them. CDR3: CASSPLVGSEPQHF. The DNA for the CDR3 is TGTGCCAGCAGTCCCCTTGTTGGGAGCGAGCCCCAGCATTTT.

This clonotype occurred many times. This chain connects TRBV25-1 to TRBJ2-3, with TRBD1 matching 7 bases. This CDR3 region has 15 residues. Unmatched junction bases numbered 2, after V lost 2 bases and J lost 0 bases. Germline assignment: CDR1 MGHDK and CDR2 SYGVNS. The CDR3 region is CASSEKDRSTDTQYF. For the CDR3, the DNA is TGTGCCAGCAGTGAAAAGGACAGGAGCACAGATACGCAGTATTTT.

The genes are TRBV7-8 and TRBJ2-5, with 9 bases fitting TRBD2. This CDR3 is built from 17 residues. The V gene end was trimmed by 5 bases and the J gene end by 3 bases; junction bases not matched to a gene: 13. The germline V gene encodes CDR1 SGHVS and CDR2 FQNEAQ. CDR3 sequence (DNA): TGTGCCAGCAGCCGCCCGGGGCTAGCGGGGAGGAAAGAGACCCAGTACTTC. Translated, it gives CASSRPGLAGRKETQYF.

The chain joins TRBV9 to TRBJ2-7; 7 bases agree with TRBD1. V shed 0 bases, J shed 1 base, and the junction held 4 bases outside the gene matches. Germline V CDR1 and CDR2: SGDLS, YYNGEE. This CDR3 contains 15 residues. The CDR3 bases are TGTGCCAGCAGCGTAGGACAGGGTATATCCTACGAGCAGTACTTC. It encodes CASSVGQGISYEQYF. Full variable domain (outside the CDR3, taken from reference TRBV9 and TRBJ2-7): DSGVTQTPKHLITATGQRVTLRCSPRSGDLSVYWYQQSLDQGLQFLIQYYNGEERAKGNILERFSAQQFPDLHSELNLSSLELGDSALYFCASSVGQGISYEQYFGPGTRLTVT.

The chain carries TRBV12-3 or TRBV12-4 and TRBJ1-1; a possible D gene is TRBD1 (5 bases). V was clipped by 5 bases and J by 8 bases, with 12 bases between them. This CDR3 has 12 amino acids. The CDR3 here is CASSDPGLEAFF. CDR3 bases: TGTGCCAGCAGTGATCCGGGACTGGAAGCTTTCTTT.

In this sample, this clonotype turned up a few times. This sequence joins TRBV10-3 and TRBJ1-1; 8 positions agree with TRBD1. J gave up 1 base and V 8 bases, and 3 bases lay outside the gene matches. The germline gives CDR1 ENHRY, CDR2 SYGVKD. This CDR3 has 13 amino acids. CDR3 coding DNA: TGTGCCATCGGACAGGGAAAGAACACTGAAGCTTTCTTT. This gives the protein CAIGQGKNTEAFF.

The CDR3, as DNA: TGTGCCAGCAGCCTGACAGAACCTCCCTACGAGCAGTACTTC. Encoded protein: CASSLTEPPYEQYF. The rearrangement uses TRBV27 and TRBJ2-7, with D possibly TRBD1 on 5 matching bases. The V gene lost 6 bases and the J gene lost 2 bases, with 14 bases spanning the gap. CDR1 MNHEY and CDR2 SMNVEV come from the germline V gene (reference sequence). The length of the CDR3 is 14 residues.

This clonotype was found a few times. The chain couples TRBV7-6 to TRBJ2-3; 9 bases fit TRBD2. Germline values: CDR1 SGHVS, CDR2 FNYEAQ. This CDR3 is built from 17 residues. Trimming took 1 base from V and 3 from J; bases not matched to a gene: 8. The CDR3 region has the DNA TGTGCCAGCAGCTTAGGGGTGGGGCTAGCGGGGACAGATACGCAGTATTTT. As protein: CASSLGVGLAGTDTQYF.

V gene TRBV9 combines with J gene TRBJ2-7, with D possibly being TRBD1 (6 bases). The germline V gene has CDR1 SGDLS and CDR2 YYNGEE. CDR3 length equals 15 residues. V gave up 3 bases and J gave up 0 bases, with 13 bases separating them. The CDR3 nucleotides are TGTGCCAGCAGCGGCGGGTGGGACAACTCCTACGAGCAGTACTTC. This translates into CASSGGWDNSYEQYF.

The CDR3 here is CASSFGRDRRTDTQYF. DNA of the CDR3: TGTGCCAGCAGCTTCGGTAGGGACAGGCGCACAGATACGCAGTATTTT. The V and J genes are TRBV7-2 and TRBJ2-3, with 8 nucleotides matching TRBD1. Losses at the gene ends were 3 bases for V and 1 base for J; bases not matched to a gene: 6. The CDR3 contains 16 residues. Germline-derived CDR1 and CDR2 are SGHTA and FQGNSA.

This clonotype was seen a few times. The rearrangement joins TRBV7-9 to TRBJ2-7; a weak D match, TRBD2 (7 bases). Trimming shortened V by 5 bases and J by 2 bases, and 10 bases separated the two germline ends. CDR1 and CDR2 (germline): SEHNR, FQNEAQ (reference sequence). This CDR3 comprises 13 residues. The CDR3 is CASSRGAAYEQYV. The CDR3 DNA reads TGTGCCAGCAGCCGGGGGGCCGCCTACGAGCAGTACGTC.

There are a few counts of this clonotype. V usage is TRBV6-5 and J usage is TRBJ1-2, with 9 bases lining up with TRBD1. V lost 0 bases and J lost 6; bases outside the gene matches: 8. The germline gives CDR1 MNHEY, CDR2 SVGAGI. This CDR3 has 16 residues. The CDR3 is CASSYSGTGPGDGYTF. The CDR3 coding sequence is TGTGCCAGCAGTTACTCCGGGACAGGGCCTGGGGATGGCTACACCTTC.

This chain links TRBV5-1 with TRBJ2-1; no definite D call. The CDR3 has 15 residues. Per germline, CDR1 SGHRS and CDR2 YFSETQ. Trimming removed 0 bases from V and 3 bases from J, with 10 bases in between. The DNA for the CDR3 is TGCGCCAGCAGCTTGGGTCGTGTGGACTACAATGAGCAGTTCTTC. Protein: CASSLGRVDYNEQFF.

The V call is TRBV11-2, the J call TRBJ2-3; 9 bases fit TRBD2. There are 17 residues in the CDR3. V gave up 0 bases and J gave up 5 bases; unmatched junction bases: 9. Germline CDR1 is SGHAT and CDR2 is FQNNGV. The DNA for the CDR3 is TGTGCCAGCAGCTTAGAGTGGCGGGGGGGCATAGGAGATACGCAGTATTTT. Translating gives CASSLEWRGGIGDTQYF.

V is TRBV12-3 or TRBV12-4 and J is TRBJ2-3; 12 positions agree with TRBD1. V shed 7 bases and J 3 bases; nucleotides not matched to a gene: 5. The CDR3 length is 15 residues. CDR3 amino acids: CASTKGQGATDTQYF. CDR3 DNA: TGTGCCAGCACCAAGGGACAGGGGGCTACAGATACGCAGTATTTT.

This chain connects TRBV4-3 to TRBJ2-4; D remains unclear. V gave up 0 bases and J gave up 7 bases, with 10 bases separating them. The CDR3 contains 14 residues. Germline V gene sequence: CDR1 LGHNA, CDR2 YSLEER. CDR3: CASSQDTGLNIQYF. CDR3 DNA sequence: TGCGCCAGCAGCCAAGATACTGGATTGAACATTCAGTACTTC.

Only a few counts were recorded for this clonotype. The V gene is TRBV7-9, the J gene TRBJ2-1; TRBD2 agrees at 8 bases. The junction had 12 bases not matched to a gene; V was cut back by 5 bases and J by 9 bases. This CDR3 region has 15 residues. Germline CDR1 reads SEHNR; CDR2 reads FQNEAQ (reference sequence). Written as DNA, the CDR3 is TGTGCCAGCAGCAATCCGGAAGGACTAGCTAGTGAGCAGTTCTTC. It specifies CASSNPEGLASEQFF.

This clonotype was observed many times. V usage is TRBV5-4 and J usage is TRBJ2-7; 8 bases are shared with TRBD2. The V and J ends lost 2 bases and 6 bases, in that order; junction bases with no gene match: 7. The germline CDR1 and CDR2 sequences are SGHNT and YYREEE (reference sequence). The CDR3 covers 14 residues. CDR3 bases: TGTGCCAGCAGCTTCGGGGGGGCGGATAGCGAGCAGTACTTC. It translates to CASSFGGADSEQYF.

This chain uses TRBV7-2 with TRBJ2-7; D ambiguous. Trimming removed 2 bases from V and 2 bases from J, with 7 bases in between. The CDR3 totals 13 residues. Per germline, CDR1 SGHTA and CDR2 FQGNSA. The CDR3 sequence: CASSLNIPYEQYF. CDR3 in DNA: TGTGCCAGCAGCTTAAACATTCCCTACGAGCAGTACTTC.

The chain joins TRBV7-9 to TRBJ1-2; D is unresolved. CDR3 length: 14 residues. V lost 1 base to trimming and J lost 4 bases, with 10 bases between them. Germline values: CDR1 SEHNR, CDR2 FQNEAQ (reference sequence). CDR3 nucleotide sequence: TGTGCCAGCAGCTTAGACACAGCCACCTATGGCTACACCTTC. Its protein product is CASSLDTATYGYTF.

This clonotype appeared a few times. The V and J genes are TRBV9 and TRBJ1-6; D gene uncertain. V was cut by 4 bases and J by 3 bases, with 14 bases left in between. Germline V CDR1 and CDR2: SGDLS, YYNGEE. The CDR3 consists of 16 residues. CDR3 nucleotides: TGTGCCAGCAGCAATAAGGCTCAAAACTATAATTCACCCCTCCACTTT. Encoded protein: CASSNKAQNYNSPLHF.